This TCR beta chain was sequenced for a study of T-cell reconstitution after alpha-beta-depleted transplantation in children. The authors prepared the TCRbeta library with unique molecular identifiers. One entry per CDR3 protein, called by TCRdb with MiXCR from the PCR reads. This table has hundreds of thousands of distinct CDR3 sequences, roughly 17% appearing once. The CDR3 is 15 amino acids. V was pared by 3 bases and J by 3 bases, with 3 bases of the junction left unmatched. The starting material was PBMCs from the stem cell graft donor, obtained from the stem cell graft. The rearrangement links TRBV12-3 or TRBV12-4 to TRBJ2-3, with 10 bases matching TRBD2. This TCR was sampled from a human donor who donated a stem cell graft to a child with acute myeloid leukemia. The CDR3, as DNA: TGTGCCAGCAGTTTTAGCGGGGGGATAACAGATACGCAGTATTTT. The encoded protein is CASSFSGGITDTQYF.